Below are 26 T cell receptor beta chains sequenced from a single sample in a study of blood T cell repertoires in COVID-19. Profiling relied on immunoSEQ multiplex PCR, and the TCRdb table lists in-frame clones only, not all of them. There are 150,000 to 200,000 clones in the sample; around 80% occur only once, and roughly 9.1% lies in the top ten. The specimen was peripheral blood. All receptors come from a woman older than 75 with active or convalescent COVID-19.

This clone was counted between two and nine times. The rearrangement links TRBV15 to TRBJ1-2, with 7 bases fitting TRBD1. Losses at the gene ends were 2 bases for V and 3 bases for J; bases not matched to a gene: 3. This CDR3 spans 14 amino acids. The germline V gene encodes CDR1 LNHNV and CDR2 YYDKDF (reference sequence). CDR3 sequence: CATSRQGQYYGYTF. CDR3 bases: TGTGCCACCAGCAGACAGGGACAGTACTATGGCTACACCTTC.

The chain joins TRBV18 to TRBJ2-7, with 8 positions matching TRBD1. J gave up 5 bases and V 3 bases, and 3 bases lay outside the gene matches. Germline-derived CDR1 and CDR2 are KGHSH and LQKENI. The CDR3 covers 13 residues. CDR3 in DNA: TGTGCCAGCTCACCGCTACAGGGGGACGAGCAGTACTTC. Amino acids: CASSPLQGDEQYF.

The gene calls are TRBV18 and TRBJ1-1; perhaps TRBD1 as D (5 bases). V was trimmed by 3 bases and J by 5 bases, leaving 16 bases between them. The length of the CDR3 is 15 residues. Germline loops: CDR1 KGHSH, CDR2 LQKENI. The CDR3 sequence is CASSPSTGGGTEAFF. The CDR3 DNA reads as TGTGCCAGCTCACCGTCCACAGGTGGGGGGACTGAAGCTTTCTTT.

This clone was observed once. This chain connects TRBV9 to TRBJ1-1; perhaps TRBD1 as D (5 bases). Trimming removed 3 bases from V and 0 bases from J, with 12 bases in between. The CDR3 is 15 amino acids. Germline values: CDR1 SGDLS, CDR2 YYNGEE. In nucleotides, the CDR3 is TGTGCCAGCAGCGATGCAGGGTTTATGAACACTGAAGCTTTCTTT. Protein sequence: CASSDAGFMNTEAFF.

In its sample, this clone was seen a few times. V and J are TRBV3-1 (or the pseudogene TRBV3-2) and TRBJ2-1, with D possibly TRBD2 on 5 matching bases. Trimming removed 7 bases at V and 7 bases at J, with 17 bases between. This CDR3 contains 14 residues. Germline loops: CDR1 LGHDT, CDR2 YNNKEL (reference sequence). The CDR3 here is CASIRGPGWNEQFF. The CDR3 region has the DNA TGTGCCAGCATCCGTGGCCCGGGGTGGAATGAGCAGTTCTTC.

The chain employs TRBV11-2 and TRBJ1-5, with D uncertain. This CDR3 contains 15 residues. Germline loops: CDR1 SGHAT, CDR2 FQNNGV. The V end was cut by 1 base, the J end by 2 bases, with 9 bases between. CDR3 protein: CASSLGVVGNQPQHF. The CDR3 DNA is TGTGCCAGCAGCTTAGGAGTGGTGGGCAATCAGCCCCAGCATTTT.

The V gene is TRBV6-2 or TRBV6-3, the J gene TRBJ2-3; 10 bases line up with TRBD2. CDR1 and CDR2 from the germline V gene are MNHEY and SVGEGT. The V gene end was trimmed by 2 bases and the J gene end by 0 bases; junction bases not matched to a gene: 14. The CDR3 is 20 residues long. CDR3 in DNA: TGTGCCAGCAGTTACCCCCTTAAGCGGGGGGGCGGCCGGAGCACAGATACGCAGTATTTT. Residues: CASSYPLKRGGGRSTDTQYF.

The chain joins TRBV19 to TRBJ1-3, with D possibly TRBD1 on 5 matching bases. Germline CDR1 LNHDA, CDR2 SQIVND (reference sequence). This CDR3 has 16 residues. V shed 6 bases and J shed 0 bases, with 15 bases lying between them. As DNA, the CDR3 is TGTGCCAGTAGAACCTACGGACAAAGCTCTGGAAACACCATATATTTT. Its protein is CASRTYGQSSGNTIYF.

The chain is built from TRBV7-8 and TRBJ2-5; TRBD2 matches at 16 bases. CDR1 is SGHVS, CDR2 FQNEAQ, per germline. V gave up 4 bases and J gave up 4 bases; unmatched junction bases: 9. The CDR3 runs 18 residues. The CDR3 protein is CASSYLGTSGGAIETQYF. The CDR3 DNA follows: TGTGCCAGCAGCTACCTAGGGACTAGCGGGGGGGCCATAGAGACCCAGTACTTC.

The chain carries TRBV2 and TRBJ2-1; D not certain. V was trimmed by 3 bases and J by 10 bases, leaving 7 bases between them. The CDR3 spans 11 residues. The germline CDR1 and CDR2 sequences are SNHLY and FYNNEI. The CDR3 region is CASSDVREQFF. In DNA, the CDR3 is TGTGCCAGCAGTGATGTCCGGGAGCAGTTCTTC.

The chain uses TRBV10-3 and TRBJ1-4; 11 bases fit TRBD1. Germline CDR1 ENHRY, CDR2 SYGVKD. V shed 10 bases, J shed 6 bases, and the junction held 4 bases outside the gene matches. The CDR3 contains 13 residues. The DNA of the CDR3 is TGTGCCACCCAGGGACAGGGGGATGAAAAACTGTTTTTT. Translated, it gives CATQGQGDEKLFF.

This clone was detected once. The V and J genes are TRBV19 and TRBJ2-5; 7 nucleotides match TRBD2. There are 17 residues in the CDR3. Germline lookup yields CDR1 LNHDA and CDR2 SQIVND (reference sequence). The V segment lost 0 bases and the J segment 7 bases; nucleotides outside the gene matches: 14. The chain's CDR3 is CASSIDSSGVFVRTQYF. As DNA, the CDR3 is TGTGCCAGTAGTATAGATTCTAGCGGCGTCTTCGTTCGGACCCAGTACTTC.

The rearrangement links TRBV27 to TRBJ1-4; TRBD1 is a possible D gene (5 bases). V dropped 5 bases and J dropped 4 bases, with 11 bases sitting between them. Germline CDR1 MNHEY, CDR2 SMNVEV (reference sequence). This CDR3 is 14 amino acids long. The CDR3 sequence: CASSRQSFNEKLFF. The CDR3 coding sequence is TGTGCCAGCAGTAGACAGTCTTTTAATGAAAAACTGTTTTTT.

The chain is built from TRBV5-1 and TRBJ1-4, with TRBD1 identical over 8 bases. Germline loops: CDR1 SGHRS, CDR2 YFSETQ. V lost 3 bases and J lost 0; bases outside the gene matches: 4. This CDR3 spans 16 amino acids. CDR3 in DNA: TGCGCCAGCAGCTCCGACAGGGGATCAACTAATGAAAAACTGTTTTTT. Translating it yields CASSSDRGSTNEKLFF.

The genes are TRBV5-1 and TRBJ2-5, with D possibly matching TRBD2 (5 bases). CDR1 is SGHRS and CDR2 is YFSETQ in the germline V gene. This CDR3 has 15 amino acids. The ends were cut back, 3 bases at V and 1 base at J, with 13 bases in the middle. This CDR3 reads CASSSFGAAQETQYF. The CDR3 region has the DNA TGCGCCAGCAGCTCGTTTGGAGCGGCCCAAGAGACCCAGTACTTC.

This chain uses TRBV4-1 with TRBJ1-5; 10 nucleotides match TRBD1. Germline-derived CDR1 and CDR2 are MGHRA and YSYEKL. Trimming took 0 bases from V and 7 from J; bases not matched to a gene: 9. CDR3 length: 17 residues. DNA of the CDR3: TGCGCCAGCAGCCAAGATCGGGTGACAGGGGGCGGGCAGCCCCAGCATTTT. This sequence encodes CASSQDRVTGGGQPQHF.

V and J are TRBV5-8 and TRBJ2-1; D perhaps matches TRBD1 (5 bases). Trimming cost V 0 bases and J 0 bases, with 10 bases left between them. CDR1 and CDR2 (germline): SGHTS, YDEGEE. The CDR3 is 16 amino acids. The CDR3 DNA reads TGTGCCAGCAGCTTGGGGCAGGGATTCTCCTACAATGAGCAGTTCTTC. It translates to CASSLGQGFSYNEQFF.

CDR3 loop: CASSRGTWDTGELFF. DNA for the CDR3: TGTGCCAGCAGTCGCGGAACATGGGACACCGGGGAGCTGTTTTTT. The chain employs TRBV27 and TRBJ2-2; D gene uncertain. The germline V and J ends were trimmed by 5 bases and 3 bases, with 13 bases remaining between them. The CDR3 is 15 residues long. CDR1 MNHEY and CDR2 SMNVEV come from the germline V gene (reference sequence).

This rearrangement joins TRBV6-5 to TRBJ2-1, with D possibly TRBD1 on 5 matching bases. Germline lookup yields CDR1 MNHEY and CDR2 SVGAGI. V was cut by 4 bases and J by 7 bases, with 11 bases left in between. This CDR3 is 13 amino acids long. CDR3 bases: TGTGCCAGCAGTTCCAACGACAGAAATGAGCAGTTCTTC. This gives the protein CASSSNDRNEQFF.

The chain uses TRBV6-5 and TRBJ1-4, with 7 bases aligning to TRBD1. The ends lost 6 bases at V and 7 bases at J; junction bases unmatched: 8. Germline CDR1 reads MNHEY; CDR2 reads SVGAGI. The CDR3 is 14 amino acids. The CDR3 coding sequence is TGTGCCAGCAGGCACAGGGGCTTTGGTGAAAAACTGTTTTTT. Translated, it gives CASRHRGFGEKLFF.

This clone appeared a single time. The rearrangement joins TRBV25-1 to TRBJ1-1; 9 nucleotides line up with TRBD1. Germline lookup yields CDR1 MGHDK and CDR2 SYGVNS. The CDR3 loop spans 17 amino acids. V shed 3 bases, J shed 0 bases, and the junction held 8 bases outside the gene matches. This CDR3 is CASSEAGTGRMNTEAFF. CDR3 nucleotide sequence: TGTGCCAGCAGTGAGGCGGGGACAGGGCGTATGAACACTGAAGCTTTCTTT.

The chain uses TRBV6-2 or TRBV6-3 and TRBJ1-6, with 7 bases aligning to TRBD1. Germline assignment: CDR1 MNHEY and CDR2 SVGEGT. Trimming cost V 4 bases and J 3 bases; bases outside gene matches: 12. The CDR3 contains 18 residues. CDR3 residues: CASSSGQEPVIYNSPLHF. Here the CDR3 DNA reads TGTGCCAGCAGTTCTGGACAGGAACCTGTGATCTATAATTCACCCCTCCACTTT.

The V gene is TRBV9, the J gene TRBJ2-7, with TRBD1 identical over 9 bases. This CDR3 has 15 amino acids. V lost 0 bases and J lost 2; bases outside the gene matches: 3. Germline V gene sequence: CDR1 SGDLS, CDR2 YYNGEE. The DNA of the CDR3 is TGTGCCAGCAGCGTAGGGGGGACAGGGACCTACGAGCAGTACTTC. Translation gives CASSVGGTGTYEQYF.

This chain links TRBV11-3 with TRBJ2-1; 15 nucleotides align to TRBD2. This CDR3 is 17 amino acids long. Germline-derived CDR1 and CDR2 are SGHNT and YENEEA. The V segment lost 4 bases and the J segment 4 bases; nucleotides outside the gene matches: 5. This chain's CDR3 is CASSSGLAGGRYNEQFF. CDR3 DNA: TGTGCCAGCAGCTCCGGACTAGCGGGGGGGCGGTACAATGAGCAGTTCTTC.

The chain employs TRBV5-1 and TRBJ1-2; 7 nucleotides agree with TRBD1. Per the germline V gene, CDR1 is SGHRS and CDR2 is YFSETQ. V trimming: 3 bases; J trimming: 2 bases; junction bases outside the gene matches: 4. The CDR3 length is 14 residues. The CDR3 reads CASSWDRVNYGYTF. DNA of the CDR3: TGCGCCAGCAGCTGGGACAGAGTAAACTATGGCTACACCTTC.

The rearrangement uses TRBV21-1 and TRBJ2-7; TRBD1, the table's D call, lacks a check against the DNA. TRBV21-1 is a listed pseudogene. The CDR3 consists of 15 residues. The DNA of the CDR3 is TGTGCCAGCAGCAAATGGGCATCGTCCCCCTACGAGCAGTACTTC. It codes for CASSKWASSPYEQYF.